This T cell receptor beta chain originates from a study of tumor-infiltrating lymphocytes in primary liver carcinoma. For the study at large: Tumors were stage T1-T3 N0M0, about 4.2 to 11 cm across.

The roughly 17-31 mg bulk tissue piece was not sorted before simultaneous RNA and DNA extraction. TCR beta cDNA was prepared out of 500 ng total RNA by means of a constant-region primer. Three nested multiplex PCR rounds, a slightly modified ARM-PCR method, built the TCR beta libraries. A single record per CDR3 protein comes from TCRdb applying MiXCR to the multiplex PCR reads. The sample includes roughly 86,000 distinct CDR3 sequences, just under 70% of them seen just once. In regard to this clonotype: At one of its ends the junction is not consistent with the germline gene, which may arise from a read error.

The source is a man aged 35-49 years with primary liver carcinoma and hepatitis B virus infection. The material sequenced was tumor-adjacent normal liver tissue.

CDR3 residues: CAGSEWRNEQFF. DNA for the CDR3: TGCGCCGGCAGTGAATGGAGGAATGAGCAGTTCTTC. The rearrangement joins TRBV10-1 to TRBJ2-1, with a possible D match to TRBD2 (5 bases). Germline V CDR1 and CDR2: WNHNN, SYGVQD (reference sequence). There are 12 residues in the CDR3.